One T cell receptor (beta chain) is described in this entry. Its antigen remains unknown. This record belongs to a study of cytomegalovirus exposure and HLA in healthy donors. Study observations and caveats: In vitro confirmation showed three CMV-associated chains to be CMV antigen specific.

Here immunoSEQ multiplex PCR was the method, and the copy in TCRdb shows in-frame clones only, minus some. This table holds 120,000 to 150,000 clones, roughly nine tenths found once. Germline V gene sequence: CDR1 MNHNY, CDR2 SVGAGI (reference sequence). The CDR3 has 13 residues. With 8 bases removed from V and 5 bases from J, the gap between germline ends came to 12 bases. The TCR sequence derives from a man aged 18 to 35 in good health and CMV-seronegative. The sample taken for sequencing was PBMCs. The chain recombines TRBV6-6 with TRBJ1-4, with TRBD1 as a possible D gene (6 bases). Here the CDR3 reads CASAGAFNEKLFF. The CDR3 DNA reads TGTGCCAGCGCAGGGGCGTTCAATGAAAAACTGTTTTTT.